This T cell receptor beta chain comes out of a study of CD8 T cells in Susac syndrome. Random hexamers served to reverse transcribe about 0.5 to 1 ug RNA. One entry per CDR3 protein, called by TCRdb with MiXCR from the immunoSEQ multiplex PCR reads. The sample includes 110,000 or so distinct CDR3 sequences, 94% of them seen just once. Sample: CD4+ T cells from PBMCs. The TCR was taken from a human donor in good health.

CDR3 DNA sequence: TGTGCCAGCAGCCCTAGCGGGAGCCTGGACGAGCAGTACTTC. Translated: CASSPSGSLDEQYF. J is TRBJ2-7 and V is TRBV12-3 or TRBV12-4; TRBD2 aligns across 10 bases. V lost 6 bases, J lost 5 bases, and 7 bases stayed unmatched. There are 14 residues in the CDR3.